This T cell receptor beta chain was observed in a study of cytomegalovirus exposure and HLA in healthy donors (dated by TCRdb to 2015 to 2018). About the investigation overall: An earlier analysis of several hundred of the donors reported approximately 300 Gb of sequence data and 117 million unique TCR beta sequences obtained from around 190 million T cells. An early release covering roughly 640 HLA-typed donors comprised about 310 gigabases of sequencing data and tens of millions of unique TCR sequences. Among the approximately 400 genotyped donors, around 79% belonged to the genetic ancestry cluster associated with self-reported Caucasian donors. The study aimed to test whether cataloging public T cell receptors could reveal signatures of past pathogen exposure. Using immunosequencing, the study profiled T cell repertoires from 640 or so subjects and related those repertoires to cytomegalovirus serostatus. Besides the first cohort of 550 to 750 subjects, a separate validation cohort made up of over 100 different subjects was used. To predict cytomegalovirus infection status, the study combined high-throughput TCR immunosequencing, statistical association of individual TCRs with disease status, and machine learning. To study patterns of TCR occurrence, a later analysis re-analyzed previously published TCR beta repertoires from 700 or so donors and added high-resolution HLA genotyping. The later analysis used no new phenotypic data to find candidate immune exposures, relying instead on TCR beta sequences and their occurrence across donors. An earlier analysis of 587 of the donors used high-throughput TCR beta sequencing to judge whether each TCR beta V gene segment behaved as functional or pseudogenic. Donor age, sex, ethnicity and CMV serostatus were compiled together with the repertoire data. In a later genetic analysis, genome-wide SNP genotypes for about 60% of the 666 donors were used, and that subset was treated as a discovery cohort. Every discovery cohort repertoire had been produced on one sequencing platform. Class I and class II HLA loci were covered by the typing at four-digit resolution. The number of donors typed differed by locus, with about 629-640 for A, B, C, DRB1 and DQB1, about 500 for DQA1, 600 to 610 for DPA1, and some 470 for DPB1. Because of strong linkage in the cohort, five DR-DQ haplotypes were treated as single units for association and clustering. On average, around 240,000 unique TCR beta nucleotide sequences were sequenced per donor among about 400 genotyped donors of the cohort, with around 19% of those sequences being non-productive.

CDR1 LGHNA and CDR2 YSLEER are derived from the germline V gene. Trimming takes 0 bases off V and 2 bases off J; junction bases not matched to a gene: 6. The CDR3 measures 17 amino acids from cysteine to phenylalanine. The retained sequence is limited to the CDR3, 51 bases, with the frame set at the first base. The cohort comprised under 700 healthy bone marrow donors. All cohort members were sampled while nominally healthy, although unrecorded immune exposures were likely present. The donor was CMV seropositive and belonged to the group of 250 to 300 seropositive cohort members. Each donor provided a peripheral blood sample, and peripheral blood mononuclear cells were used for TCR beta sequencing. The Qiagen DNeasy Blood Extraction Kit was used to extract genomic DNA from the blood cell samples. Beyond this particular receptor, the publication reports: In a later analysis, HLA-associated TCR beta chains were found to be more clonally expanded and to have lower generation probabilities than equally common non-associated chains. The cohort was sequenced for TCR beta chains only, and without alpha or paired-chain data the features that could be detected were limited. A later analysis reported that several top co-occurrence clusters appeared linked to parvovirus B19, influenza, CMV and Epstein-Barr virus. Cytomegalovirus status was reported to be diagnosed by the classifier with high specificity and sensitivity in both the original and validation cohorts. A cluster of highly shared sequence variants was judged likely to represent a technical artifact of the sequencing pipeline. Because the 87-base-pair reads could not distinguish some IMGT-functional V segments, including TRBV6-2 and TRBV6-3, those segments were excluded. In vitro tests confirmed that three of the cytomegalovirus-associated TCR beta chains recognize cytomegalovirus antigens. According to a later analysis, most CMV-associated TCR beta chains appeared to be HLA-restricted, and the HLA associations seemed to be driven largely by CMV exposure. Roughly uniform sequencing depth across donors was assumed in presence/absence analyses, although this assumption may not hold. The only immune exposure information available for the cohort was CMV serostatus. An association between a missense DCLRE1C variant and V-gene and J-gene trimming of TCR beta chains was found in a later genetic analysis and replicated in an independent cohort. In the study, some 160 TCR beta chains were listed as associated with cytomegalovirus. In an earlier analysis of some 500 of the donors, most TCR beta V segments appeared in productive rearrangements about 87% or about 30% of the time, broadly matching IMGT annotations. A further reported finding was that TCR beta sequences accurately predicted the HLA-A and HLA-B alleles for most subjects in the first cohort. Because some donors lacked HLA typing at each locus, the association tests relied only on the typed subset. Most TCR sequences were seen in very few donors, while some public TCRs were found in many individuals. According to a later genetic analysis, donors in an Asian-associated ancestry cluster had fewer N-insertions in productive TCRs than the approximately 700-donor mean. Specific HLA alleles were associated with 18,000 or so TCR beta sequences at a false discovery rate of 0.05 in a later analysis. Correlated functional status among segregating V segments might be attributable to linkage disequilibrium, but an unknown experimental factor could not be ruled out. Strong co-occurrence of HLA alleles, especially DR and DQ, made assigning TCR associations to individual alleles difficult. According to a later analysis, TCR association rates differed among HLA loci, with DRB1 alleles showing the most associated TCRs and HLA-C alleles showing the fewest. According to the authors, the approach could potentially be generalized to other disease states and immunological phenotypes. Because counts were too low, more than 15 rarely observed V segments, including chromosome 9 orphons, were excluded from the earlier analysis of 587 of the donors.

A remark on this clone: No antigen is known for it. No base quality values were provided; no much bigger clone lies one nucleotide off.

The library was produced with the immunoSEQ multiplex PCR assay. For the multiplex PCR, a mixture combining 60 forward primers for TCR Vbeta segments and 13 reverse primers for TCR Jbeta segments was used. A multiplex PCR assay on genomic DNA amplified the CDR3 region of rearranged TCR beta genes. Amplified TCR beta libraries were sequenced as 87-base-pair reads on the Illumina HiSeq System. The published analysis was carried out like this. In a later analysis, roughly 80 million unique TCR beta chains were counted across the approximately 640 repertoires, and around 10 million of these chains were shared by at least two donors. Raw reads were error-corrected and collapsed into unique sequences with a nearest-neighbor algorithm that merged closely related sequences to remove PCR and sequencing errors. V, D and J gene segments were assigned by aligning CDR3 sequences to IMGT reference sequences. For a sequence to be retained, a match of at least six nucleotides was required to both a V gene segment and a J gene segment. A rearrangement was called productive if the CDR3 had no stop codons and remained in frame with V and J, and every other rearrangement was called non-productive. CDR3 was defined according to IMGT convention as the region running from the second conserved V-encoded cysteine to the conserved J-encoded phenylalanine. In an earlier analysis of roughly 610 of the donors, sequences lacking an unambiguous match to a single V gene segment were excluded. In an earlier analysis of roughly 600 of the donors, a V segment was called functional when productive rearrangements were above 56.7%, and segregating when the standard deviation between donors exceeded 5%. A statistical classification framework was built for diagnosing cytomegalovirus status from the catalog of TCR beta chain sequences. In a later analysis, TCR nucleotide sequences were compared against IMGT/GENE-DB human TR gene sequences so that V and J genes could be assigned. Using the TCRdist pipeline, a later analysis assigned CDR3 sequences along with most-parsimonious VDJ recombination scenarios. In a later analysis, each TCR beta chain was defined by its CDR3 amino acid sequence together with its V-gene family, and reads lacking a unique V-gene family were excluded. As a way to deal with suspected cross-contamination and a sequencing artifact, a later analysis dropped approximately 570 nucleotide sequences that were highly shared and had low generation probability. For each public chain, a later analysis derived a clonal expansion index from normalized ranks of inferred template counts within each repertoire. In a later analysis, generation probabilities were computed with a VDJ recombination model fitted to out-of-frame rearrangements, and the resulting probabilities were checked against IGoR. In a later analysis, hypergeometric tests were used to score TCR-TCR, TCR-HLA and TCR-CMV co-occurrence, with a repertoire-size bias correction applied to TCR pairs. To estimate false discovery rates, a later analysis permuted the HLA or CMV assignments 20 times. In a later analysis, co-occurring TCRs were grouped with DBSCAN, and TCRdist sequence similarity was added when clustering was performed within HLA-allele-positive subsets. For co-occurrence clustering, repertoires with fewer than 30,000 or more than 120,000 public chains were excluded, along with roughly 5 repertoires with anomalous nucleotide sharing. TCRdb obtained this table from immuneACCESS and retained in-frame rearrangements with V and J assigned. These tables miss some clones; where compared with another copy, unresolved V genes account for less than half of the shortfall, and the remainder is unexplained. The D gene and trimming were derived from the DNA, and the V and J assignments and clone size from that table. The table for this sample lists about 140,000 clones; more than 60% of them were counted only once. The ten largest clones take up about 10% of the sample.

The sample consisted of PBMCs. The sequence links TRBV4-3 to TRBJ2-3, with 9 middle bases fitting TRBD1. The sequence was collected from a woman aged 45-59 years in good health and CMV-seropositive. The DNA is as follows: TGCGCCAGCAGCCAAGATGGCGGGACAGGGAACACAGATACGCAGTATTTT. Its protein reads: CASSQDGGTGNTDTQYF.